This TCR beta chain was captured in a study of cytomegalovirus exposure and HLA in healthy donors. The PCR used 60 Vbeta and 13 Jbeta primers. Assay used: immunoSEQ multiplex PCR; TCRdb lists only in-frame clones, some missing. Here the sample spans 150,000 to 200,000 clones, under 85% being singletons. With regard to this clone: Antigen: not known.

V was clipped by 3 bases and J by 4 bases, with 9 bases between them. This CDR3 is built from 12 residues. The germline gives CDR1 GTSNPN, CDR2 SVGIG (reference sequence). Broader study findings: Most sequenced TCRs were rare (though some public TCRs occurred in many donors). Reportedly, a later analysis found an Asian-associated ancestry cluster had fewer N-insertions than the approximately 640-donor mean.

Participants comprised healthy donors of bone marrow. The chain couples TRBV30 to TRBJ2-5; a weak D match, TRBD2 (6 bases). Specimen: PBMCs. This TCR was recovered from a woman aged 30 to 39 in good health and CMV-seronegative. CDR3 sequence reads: CAWRSGAETQYF. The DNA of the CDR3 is TGTGCCTGGAGATCGGGAGCAGAGACCCAGTACTTC.